The clone carrying this T cell receptor (beta chain) was seen only a few times. This specimen includes other DNA sequences encoding the same CDR3. Enrollees, roughly 18 to 90 years old, lived in fewer than 25 US areas. Assay used: immunoSEQ multiplex PCR; TCRdb lists only in-frame clones, some missing. The sample shows about 210,000 clones, 80% to 85% of them seen only once. These data originate in a study of blood T cell repertoires in COVID-19. Per the germline V gene, CDR1 is MNHEY and CDR2 is SVGAGI. This CDR3 spans 15 amino acids. V dropped 0 bases and J dropped 0; count of bases not matched to a gene: 0.

This clonotype was sampled from a woman in her 30s who had been exposed to COVID-19. Material: PBMCs or T cells enriched from blood (not recorded which). This sequence joins TRBV6-5 and TRBJ2-3; 7 bases match TRBD2. CDR3 sequence: CASSYSAGSTDTQYF. DNA of the CDR3: TGTGCCAGCAGTTACTCAGCGGGGAGCACAGATACGCAGTATTTT.